This T cell receptor beta chain comes out of a study of T-cell memory formation after mild COVID-19. From the 5' RACE reads, TCRdb called clonotypes with MiXCR, one entry per CDR3 protein. The data show approximately 100,000 distinct CDR3 sequences, over 8.5% seen once. With 7 bases removed from V and 0 bases from J, the gap between germline ends came to 12 bases. The germline V gene has CDR1 LNHDA and CDR2 SQIVND (reference sequence). This CDR3 has 14 amino acids. This clonotype was found a few times. This sequence was found in a man aged 18 to 30 who had mild COVID-19 (a few samples of this study predate the infection). Cell type and time point are not known. This chain connects TRBV19 to TRBJ1-1, with D tentatively TRBD1 (5 bases). Sequencing input: PBMCs or a T cell subset sorted from them (not recorded which). CDR3 sequence: CASTYTGLNTEAFF. In nucleotides, the CDR3 is TGTGCCAGTACCTATACAGGCCTGAACACTGAAGCTTTCTTT.